This TCR beta chain emerged from a study of shared clonotypes between healthy human individuals. Whole-study context: Donor composition was a couple of women and three men, aged 18 to 49. Study-wide points: Apart from blood, nothing was sampled; tissue repertoires likely differ.

Clones were sequenced by immunoSEQ multiplex PCR, and TCRdb holds only the in-frame ones, with some missing. The table lists about 510,000 clones, approximately 85% of them singletons. The study drew its donors from healthy HIV-negative adults without recent acute infections or vaccinations. Comments on this clone: Its antigen is undetermined.

Germline assignment: CDR1 DFQATT and CDR2 SNEGSKA (reference sequence). The V gene lost 6 bases and the J gene lost 4 bases, with 10 bases spanning the gap. CDR3 length: 11 amino acids. The gene calls are TRBV20-1 and TRBJ2-7; D gene uncertain. The source is a middle-aged woman in good health. Some clones in this sample may be carry-over from other donors' samples. The sample was PBMCs. For the CDR3, the DNA is TGCAGTGCCCCCAACTCGTACGAGCAGTACTTC. This codes for CSAPNSYEQYF.